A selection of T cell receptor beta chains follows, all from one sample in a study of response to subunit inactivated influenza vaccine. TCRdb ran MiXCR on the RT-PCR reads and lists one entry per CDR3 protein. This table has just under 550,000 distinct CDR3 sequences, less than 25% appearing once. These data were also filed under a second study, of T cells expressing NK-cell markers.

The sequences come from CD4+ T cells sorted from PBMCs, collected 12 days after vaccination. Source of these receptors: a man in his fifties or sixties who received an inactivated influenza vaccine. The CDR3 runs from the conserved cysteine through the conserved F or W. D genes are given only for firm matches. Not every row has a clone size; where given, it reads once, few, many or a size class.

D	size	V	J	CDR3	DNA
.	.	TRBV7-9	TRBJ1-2	CASSVHLTPGYTF	TGTGCCAGCAGCGTACACCTGACACCCGGCTACACCTTC
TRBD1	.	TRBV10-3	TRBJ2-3	CATRDRASTDTQYF	TGTGCCACCCGGGACAGGGCTAGCACAGATACGCAGTATTTT
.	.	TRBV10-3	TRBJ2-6	CAISNRVASSGANVLTF	TGTGCCATCAGCAACAGGGTCGCCTCCTCTGGGGCCAACGTCCTGACTTTC
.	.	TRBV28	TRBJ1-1	CASRAQSFVNTEAFF	TGTGCCAGCAGGGCCCAATCCTTCGTGAACACTGAAGCTTTCTTT
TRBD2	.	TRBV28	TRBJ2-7	CASSSVGTSGSYEQYF	TGTGCCAGCAGTTCTGTCGGGACTAGCGGGAGCTACGAGCAGTACTTC
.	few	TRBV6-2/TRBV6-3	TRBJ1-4	CASRNSSLSTNEKLFF	TGTGCCAGCAGGAACAGTTCCCTCTCAACTAATGAAAAACTGTTTTTT
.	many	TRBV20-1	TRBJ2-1	CSARPSTSSEQFF	TGCAGTGCTAGACCATCCACTAGCTCTGAGCAGTTCTTC
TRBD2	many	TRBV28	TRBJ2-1	CASSPSGGYEQFF	TGTGCCAGCAGTCCTAGCGGGGGTTATGAGCAGTTCTTC
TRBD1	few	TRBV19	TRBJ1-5	CASSTADRVRNQPQHF	TGTGCCAGCTCCACAGCGGACAGGGTTAGGAATCAGCCCCAGCATTTT
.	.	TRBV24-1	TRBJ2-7	CATSDRITYEQYF	TGTGCCACCAGTGATAGGATAACCTACGAGCAGTACTTC
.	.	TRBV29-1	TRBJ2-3	CSVDVASTDTQYF	TGCAGCGTTGATGTGGCTAGCACAGATACGCAGTATTTT
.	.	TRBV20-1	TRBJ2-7	CSARTRVLSYEQYF	TGCAGTGCTAGAACCCGGGTCCTCTCCTACGAGCAGTACTTC
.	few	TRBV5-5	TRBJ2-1	CASSLAPRDYNEQFF	TGTGCCAGCAGCTTGGCCCCTAGGGACTACAATGAGCAGTTCTTC
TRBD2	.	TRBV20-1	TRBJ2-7	CSARDTSGRYYEQYF	TGCAGTGCTAGAGATACCAGCGGGAGGTACTACGAGCAGTACTTC
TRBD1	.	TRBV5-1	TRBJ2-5	CASSVTGWGQETQYF	TGCGCCAGCAGCGTGACAGGGTGGGGACAAGAGACCCAGTACTTC
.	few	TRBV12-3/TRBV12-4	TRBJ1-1	CASQTWRAAFF	TGTGCCAGCCAGACCTGGAGGGCAGCTTTCTTT
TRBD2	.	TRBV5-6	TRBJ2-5	CASSLGMALAGDETQYF	TGTGCCAGCAGCTTGGGCATGGCGCTAGCGGGAGATGAGACCCAGTACTTC
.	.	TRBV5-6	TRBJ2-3	CPSSLAPGTPQSQYF	TGTCCCAGCAGCTTGGCCCCGGGGACGCCCCAATCGCAGTATTTT
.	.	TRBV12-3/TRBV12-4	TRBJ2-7	CASSLGGSLGDEQYF	TGTGCCAGCAGTTTAGGAGGCAGCCTTGGAGACGAGCAGTACTTC
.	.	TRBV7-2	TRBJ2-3	CASSLRNPLGKVTQYF	TGTGCCAGCAGCTTAAGGAACCCCCTGGGGAAGGTTACGCAGTATTTT
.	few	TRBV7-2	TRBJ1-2	CASSWDGNYGYTF	TGTGCCAGCAGTTGGGACGGAAACTATGGCTACACCTTC
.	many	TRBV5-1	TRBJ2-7	CASSLTTGVSYEQYF	TGCGCCAGCAGCCTAACGACAGGCGTATCCTACGAGCAGTACTTC
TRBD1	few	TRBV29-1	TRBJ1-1	CSGRQGNTEAFF	TGCAGCGGCCGACAGGGGAACACTGAAGCTTTCTTT
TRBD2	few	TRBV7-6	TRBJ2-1	CASSSFGGGEQFF	TGTGCCAGCAGCTCCTTCGGGGGGGGTGAGCAGTTCTTC
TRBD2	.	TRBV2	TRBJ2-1	CASRAELAGKKNEQFF	TGTGCCAGCAGGGCTGAACTAGCGGGAAAGAAGAATGAGCAGTTCTTC
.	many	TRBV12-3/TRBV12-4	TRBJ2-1	CASRRSRLDEQFF	TGTGCCAGCAGACGCTCGAGGTTAGATGAGCAGTTCTTC
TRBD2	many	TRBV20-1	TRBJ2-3	CSALRLAGSTDTQYF	TGCAGTGCGCTAAGACTAGCGGGAAGCACAGATACGCAGTATTTT
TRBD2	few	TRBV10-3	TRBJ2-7	CAIRLSAGTSGSGRVVEQYF	TGTGCCATCAGATTAAGCGCCGGGACTAGCGGGAGCGGCCGGGTAGTTGAGCAGTACTTC
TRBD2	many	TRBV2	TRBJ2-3	CASSVNMGLAGVTDTQYF	TGTGCCAGCAGTGTCAATATGGGACTAGCGGGAGTCACAGATACGCAGTATTTT
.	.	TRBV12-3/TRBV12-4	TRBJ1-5	CASSLNFMGGNQPQHF	TGTGCCAGCAGTTTAAACTTTATGGGGGGCAATCAGCCCCAGCATTTT
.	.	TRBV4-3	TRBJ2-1	CASSQELGSNEQFF	TGCGCCAGCAGCCAAGAACTAGGTTCGAATGAGCAGTTCTTC
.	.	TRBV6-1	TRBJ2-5	CASVKRLQETQYF	TGTGCCAGCGTCAAGCGCCTACAAGAGACCCAGTACTTC
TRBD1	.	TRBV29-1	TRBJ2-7	CSVEEGQGPRQYF	TGCAGCGTTGAAGAGGGACAGGGCCCTAGGCAGTACTTC
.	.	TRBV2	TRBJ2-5	CASSDQGPGETQYF	TGTGCCAGCAGTGACCAGGGGCCGGGAGAGACCCAGTACTTC
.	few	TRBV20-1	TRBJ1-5	CSASVDRFYSNQPQHF	TGCAGTGCTAGTGTGGACAGATTTTATAGCAATCAGCCCCAGCATTTT
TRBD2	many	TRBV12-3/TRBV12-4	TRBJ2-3	CASSLAVAGDTQYF	TGTGCCAGCAGTTTAGCCGTAGCGGGGGATACGCAGTATTTT
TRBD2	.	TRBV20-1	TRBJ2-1	CSARDDVLAGWGMNEQFF	TGCAGTGCTAGAGATGATGTTCTAGCGGGATGGGGTATGAATGAGCAGTTCTTC
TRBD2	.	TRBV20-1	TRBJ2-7	CSAAWFGGRTAYEQYF	TGCAGTGCTGCTTGGTTCGGCGGGAGAACGGCCTACGAGCAGTACTTC
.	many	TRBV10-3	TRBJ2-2	CAISLGLPGELFF	TGTGCCATCAGTTTGGGACTCCCCGGGGAGCTGTTTTTT
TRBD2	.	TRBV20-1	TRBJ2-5	CSAILAGAGETQYF	TGCAGTGCTATTCTGGCGGGAGCGGGAGAGACCCAGTACTTC
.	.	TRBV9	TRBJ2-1	CASSVEPLSNEQFF	TGTGCCAGCAGCGTAGAACCCCTCAGCAATGAGCAGTTCTTC
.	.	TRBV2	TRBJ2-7	CATGQGRHEQYF	TGTGCCACGGGGCAGGGGAGGCACGAGCAGTACTTC
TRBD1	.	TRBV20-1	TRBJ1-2	CSASRQGVNYGYTF	TGCAGTGCTAGCAGACAGGGAGTAAACTATGGCTACACCTTC
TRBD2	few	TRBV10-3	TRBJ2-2	CAISAGGEGSGELFF	TGTGCCATCAGTGCAGGCGGGGAGGGATCCGGGGAGCTGTTTTTT
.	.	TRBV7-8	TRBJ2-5	CASSLKGRGTQYF	TGTGCCAGCAGCTTAAAGGGAAGGGGGACCCAGTACTTC
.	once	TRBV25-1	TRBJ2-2	CASSGPGQNTGELFF	TGTGCCAGCAGTGGGCCGGGACAGAACACCGGGGAGCTGTTTTTT
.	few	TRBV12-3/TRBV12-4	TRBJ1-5	CASSLWGIINQPQHF	TGTGCCAGCAGTTTATGGGGGATTATCAATCAGCCCCAGCATTTT
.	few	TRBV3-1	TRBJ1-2	CASSQGTLGYTF	TGTGCCAGCAGCCAAGGGACACTTGGCTACACCTTC
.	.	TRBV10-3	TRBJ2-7	CAISGTRYEQYF	TGTGCCATCAGCGGGACTCGGTATGAGCAGTACTTC